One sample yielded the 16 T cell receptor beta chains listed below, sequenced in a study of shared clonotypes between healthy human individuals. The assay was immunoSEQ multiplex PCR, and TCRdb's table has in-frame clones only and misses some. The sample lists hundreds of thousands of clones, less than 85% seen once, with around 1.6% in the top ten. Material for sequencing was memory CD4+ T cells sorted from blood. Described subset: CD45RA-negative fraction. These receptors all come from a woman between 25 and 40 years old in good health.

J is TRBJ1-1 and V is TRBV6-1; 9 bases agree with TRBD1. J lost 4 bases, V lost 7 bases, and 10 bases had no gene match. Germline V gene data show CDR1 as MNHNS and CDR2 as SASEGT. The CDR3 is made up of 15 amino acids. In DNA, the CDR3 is TGTGCCAGCACCAGAAGACAGGGGGGTAGCACTGAAGCTTTCTTT. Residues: CASTRRQGGSTEAFF.

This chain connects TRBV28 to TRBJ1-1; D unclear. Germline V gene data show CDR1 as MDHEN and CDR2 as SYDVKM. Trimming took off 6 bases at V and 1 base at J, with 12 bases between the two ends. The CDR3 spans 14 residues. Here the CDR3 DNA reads TGTGCCAGCAGGATCGGCCGTTGGAACACTGAAGCTTTCTTT. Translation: CASRIGRWNTEAFF.

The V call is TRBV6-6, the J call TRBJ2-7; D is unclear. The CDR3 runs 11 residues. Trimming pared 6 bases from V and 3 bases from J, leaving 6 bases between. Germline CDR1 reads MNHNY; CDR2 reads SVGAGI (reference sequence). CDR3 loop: CASRVNYEQYF. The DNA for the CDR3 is TGTGCCAGCAGAGTGAACTACGAGCAGTACTTC.

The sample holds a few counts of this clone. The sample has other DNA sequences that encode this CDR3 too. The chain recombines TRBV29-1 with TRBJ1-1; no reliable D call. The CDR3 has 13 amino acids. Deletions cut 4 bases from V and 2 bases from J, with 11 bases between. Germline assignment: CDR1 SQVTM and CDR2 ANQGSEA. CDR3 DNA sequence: TGCAGCGTTGTGAGGACGGTAAACACTGAAGCTTTCTTT. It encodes CSVVRTVNTEAFF.

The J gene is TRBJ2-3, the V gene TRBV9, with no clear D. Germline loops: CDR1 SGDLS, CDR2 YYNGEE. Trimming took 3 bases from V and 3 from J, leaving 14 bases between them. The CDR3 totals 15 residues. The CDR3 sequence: CASSGINRPTDTQYF. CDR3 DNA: TGTGCCAGCAGCGGAATTAACCGGCCTACAGATACGCAGTATTTT.

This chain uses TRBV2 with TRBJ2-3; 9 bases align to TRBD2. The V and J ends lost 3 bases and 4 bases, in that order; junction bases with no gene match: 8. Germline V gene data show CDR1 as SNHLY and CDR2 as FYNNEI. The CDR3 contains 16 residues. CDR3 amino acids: CASSEVGRGGPDTQYF. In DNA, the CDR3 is TGTGCCAGCAGTGAGGTTGGGCGGGGGGGCCCAGATACGCAGTATTTT. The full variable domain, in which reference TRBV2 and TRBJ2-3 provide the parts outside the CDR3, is EPEVTQTPSHQVTQMGQEVILRCVPISNHLYFYWYRQILGQKVEFLVSFYNNEISEKSEIFDDQFSVERPDGSNFTLKIRSTKLEDSAMYFCASSEVGRGGPDTQYFGPGTRLTVL.

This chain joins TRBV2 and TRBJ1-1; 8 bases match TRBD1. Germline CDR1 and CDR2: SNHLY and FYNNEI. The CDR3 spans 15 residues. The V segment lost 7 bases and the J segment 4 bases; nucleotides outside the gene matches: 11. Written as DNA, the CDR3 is TGTGCCAGCACCCTACAGGGGGGGCGGGGCACTGAAGCTTTCTTT. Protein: CASTLQGGRGTEAFF.

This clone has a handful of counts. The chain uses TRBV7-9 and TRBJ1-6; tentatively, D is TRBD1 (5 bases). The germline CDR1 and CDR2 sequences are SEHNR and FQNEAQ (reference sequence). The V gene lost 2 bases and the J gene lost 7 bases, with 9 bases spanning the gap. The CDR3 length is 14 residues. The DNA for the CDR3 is TGTGCCAGCAGCTTACAGGGTTTCAATTCACCCCTCCACTTT. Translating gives CASSLQGFNSPLHF.

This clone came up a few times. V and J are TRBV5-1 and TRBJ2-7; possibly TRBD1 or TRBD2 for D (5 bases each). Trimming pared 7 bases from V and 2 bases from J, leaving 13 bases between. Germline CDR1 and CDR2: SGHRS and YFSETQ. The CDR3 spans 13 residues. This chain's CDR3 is CASGRGDPYEQYF. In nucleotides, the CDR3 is TGCGCCAGCGGAAGAGGGGACCCCTACGAGCAGTACTTC.

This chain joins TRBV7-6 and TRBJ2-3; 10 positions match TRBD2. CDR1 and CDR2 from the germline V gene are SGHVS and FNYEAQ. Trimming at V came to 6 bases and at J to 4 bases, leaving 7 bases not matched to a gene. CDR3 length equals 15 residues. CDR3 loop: CASRGLAVGSDTQYF. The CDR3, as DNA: TGTGCCAGCAGAGGACTAGCGGTAGGCTCAGATACGCAGTATTTT.

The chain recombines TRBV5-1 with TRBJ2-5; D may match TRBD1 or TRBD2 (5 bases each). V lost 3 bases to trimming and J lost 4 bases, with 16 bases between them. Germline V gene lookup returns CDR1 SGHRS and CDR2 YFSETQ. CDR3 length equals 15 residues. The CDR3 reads CASSSGPGRGETQYF. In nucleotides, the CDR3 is TGCGCCAGCAGCTCAGGACCGGGAAGGGGAGAGACCCAGTACTTC.

The chain's CDR3 is CASSSTTQSQAFF. CDR3 nucleotide sequence: TGTGCCAGCAGCTCAACAACCCAGTCCCAGGCTTTCTTT. The genes are TRBV7-3 and TRBJ1-1; the D is unclear. Germline CDR1 and CDR2: SGHTA and FQGTGA. This CDR3 has 13 residues. V shed 4 bases and J shed 11 bases, with 17 bases lying between them.

CDR3 residues: CASRMGLAGLYEQYF. As DNA, the CDR3 is TGTGCCAGCAGGATGGGACTAGCGGGTTTGTACGAGCAGTACTTC. J is TRBJ2-7 and V is TRBV28, with TRBD2 matching 12 bases. The CDR3 length is 15 residues. J gave up 4 bases and V 6 bases, and 7 bases lay outside the gene matches. The germline gives CDR1 MDHEN, CDR2 SYDVKM.

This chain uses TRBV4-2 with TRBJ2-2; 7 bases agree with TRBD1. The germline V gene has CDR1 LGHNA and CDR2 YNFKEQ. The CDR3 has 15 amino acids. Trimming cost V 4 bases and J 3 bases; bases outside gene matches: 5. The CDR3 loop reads CASSREDRDTGELFF. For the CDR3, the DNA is TGTGCCAGCAGCCGAGAAGACAGGGACACCGGGGAGCTGTTTTTT.

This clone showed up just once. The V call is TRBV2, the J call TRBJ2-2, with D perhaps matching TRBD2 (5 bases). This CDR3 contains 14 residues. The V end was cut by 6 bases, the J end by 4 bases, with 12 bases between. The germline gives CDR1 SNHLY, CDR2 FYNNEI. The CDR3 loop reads CASRVSGSTGELFF. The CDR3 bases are TGTGCCAGCAGAGTATCGGGGAGCACCGGGGAGCTGTTTTTT.

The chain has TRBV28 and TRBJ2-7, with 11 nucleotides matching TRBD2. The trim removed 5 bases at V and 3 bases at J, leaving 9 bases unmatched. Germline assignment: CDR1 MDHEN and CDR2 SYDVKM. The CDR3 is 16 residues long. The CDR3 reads CASSTPTSGIDYEQYF. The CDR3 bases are TGTGCCAGCAGTACCCCGACTAGCGGGATAGACTACGAGCAGTACTTC.